These 26 T cell receptor beta chains came from one sample sequenced in a study of vaccination and CD4 T cells after COVID-19. The Oncomine TCR Beta short-read assay was what sequenced the DNA obtained from cultured CD4+ T cells. TCRdb fed the PCR reads into MiXCR, producing one record per CDR3 protein. In the table there are approximately 4,600 distinct CDR3 sequences, around 43% of which are singletons. No antigens are known for them. The treatment denotes: approximately nine-day PBMC culture with coronavirus spike peptide pools or control peptides (ViraFEST assay). Sequencing was carried out using CD4+ T cells from blood, cultured in vitro. All receptors come from a human donor who had recovered from COVID-19.

CDR3 amino acids: CSVLDYNEQFF. For the CDR3, the DNA is TGCAGTGTTCTCGATTACAATGAGCAGTTCTTC. This chain connects TRBV20-1 to TRBJ2-1; D is unresolved. Trimming left V 7 bases short and J 4 bases short, with 8 bases between. The CDR3 length is 11 residues. Looked up from germline, CDR1 is DFQATT and CDR2 is SNEGSKA (reference sequence).

The rearrangement joins TRBV4-1 to TRBJ1-4, with D possibly TRBD1 on 5 matching bases. V lost 0 bases and J lost 5, with 16 bases in between. Per germline, CDR1 MGHRA and CDR2 YSYEKL. This CDR3 is built from 17 residues. For the CDR3, the DNA is TGCGCCAGCAGCCAAGACGGGGGTTGGGCCGCGAATGAAAAACTGTTTTTT. Its translation is CASSQDGGWAANEKLFF.

The V call is TRBV2, the J call TRBJ1-1; D perhaps matches TRBD1 (6 bases). V was shortened by 7 bases and J by 3 bases, with 15 bases between the two germline ends. Germline CDR1 is SNHLY and CDR2 is FYNNEI. CDR3 length equals 14 residues. CDR3 nucleotides: TGTGCCAGCACCCCCGGGGGGCTTTACACTGAAGCTTTCTTT. Amino acid sequence: CASTPGGLYTEAFF.

The J gene is TRBJ2-5, the V gene TRBV4-1, with 10 bases that match TRBD2. CDR3 length: 18 amino acids. CDR1 is MGHRA and CDR2 is YSYEKL in the germline V gene. V lost 3 bases, J lost 4 bases, and 14 bases stayed unmatched. CDR3: CASSQLLAGIFRGETQYF. CDR3 nucleotide sequence: TGCGCCAGCAGCCAGTTACTAGCGGGGATATTTCGGGGAGAGACCCAGTACTTC.

A few counts support this clonotype. The gene calls are TRBV20-1 and TRBJ2-3; 9 bases match TRBD2. This CDR3 is 16 amino acids long. CDR1 is DFQATT, CDR2 SNEGSKA, per germline (reference sequence). Trimming at V came to 0 bases and at J to 2 bases, leaving 6 bases not matched to a gene. CDR3 sequence reads: CSARDPLAGSTDTQYF. CDR3 bases: TGCAGTGCTAGAGATCCGCTAGCGGGATCCACAGATACGCAGTATTTT.

This clonotype has just one count. Compared with germline, one end of the junction differs, possibly owing to a read error. V is TRBV20-1 and J is TRBJ2-7; D is undetermined. CDR1 is DFQATT, CDR2 SNEGSKA, per germline (reference sequence). There are 12 residues in the CDR3. The CDR3 sequence is CSAREGAYERYF. Written as DNA, the CDR3 is TGCAGTGCTAGAGAGGGCGCCTACGAGCGGTACTTC.

The chain has TRBV20-1 and TRBJ2-1; no reliable D call. Trimming removed 3 bases at V and 0 bases at J, with 39 bases between. From germline, CDR1 is DFQATT and CDR2 SNEGSKA (reference sequence). The CDR3 has 24 amino acids. The CDR3 DNA is TGCAGTGCTAGCGTGCGACCAACCCAGACCTTTGGATCCCAGCACTCGAGCTCCTACAATGAGCAGTTCTTC. Amino acids: CSASVRPTQTFGSQHSSSYNEQFF.

The gene calls are TRBV9 and TRBJ2-2, with D unclear. Trimming left V 4 bases short and J 7 bases short, with 14 bases between. This CDR3 has 14 amino acids. Germline V gene data show CDR1 as SGDLS and CDR2 as YYNGEE. This CDR3 reads CASSPIVSVGELFF. The CDR3 DNA sequence: TGTGCCAGCAGCCCTATTGTTTCAGTCGGGGAGCTGTTTTTT. The full variable domain, rest sourced from reference TRBV9 and TRBJ2-2, is DSGVTQTPKHLITATGQRVTLRCSPRSGDLSVYWYQQSLDQGLQFLIQYYNGEERAKGNILERFSAQQFPDLHSELNLSSLELGDSALYFCASSPIVSVGELFFGEGSRLTVL.

This clonotype was recorded only once. The chain carries TRBV6-1 and TRBJ2-1; D gene ambiguous. V lost 3 bases to trimming and J lost 4 bases, with 7 bases between them. This CDR3 spans 13 amino acids. Germline V lookup: CDR1 MNHNS, CDR2 SASEGT. In nucleotides, the CDR3 is TGTGCCAGCAGTGAGGTAGGGTACAATGAGCAGTTCTTC. Its protein product is CASSEVGYNEQFF.

This clonotype was recorded a few times. This chain joins TRBV19 and TRBJ2-7, with D perhaps matching TRBD1 (6 bases). Deletions cut 5 bases from V and 3 bases from J, with 14 bases between. From germline, CDR1 is LNHDA and CDR2 SQIVND (reference sequence). The CDR3 consists of 14 residues. The CDR3, as DNA: TGTGCCAGTAGTCCGACCCCGGACAGCTACGAGCAGTACTTC. Translation gives CASSPTPDSYEQYF.

This clonotype was counted a few times. V usage is TRBV21-1 and J usage is TRBJ1-2; the table gives TRBD1 as D, unverified against the DNA. TRBV21-1 is given as a pseudogene. The CDR3 totals 21 residues. The chain's CDR3 is CASTPPGPQPYETDANYGYTF. The DNA of the CDR3 is TGTGCCAGCACCCCCCCGGGCCCACAGCCGTATGAGACCGATGCTAACTATGGCTACACCTTC.

This chain joins TRBV15 and TRBJ2-7, with D tentatively TRBD1 (6 bases). V dropped 2 bases and J dropped 3 bases, with 8 bases sitting between them. Germline values: CDR1 LNHNV, CDR2 YYDKDF (reference sequence). The CDR3 is made up of 13 amino acids. For the CDR3, the DNA is TGTGCCACCAGCAGAAACAGGGACTACGAGCAGTACTTC. Its protein product is CATSRNRDYEQYF.

CDR3 in amino acids: CASSPLHANTEAFF. In DNA form, the CDR3 reads TGTGCCAGCTCACCACTGCACGCCAACACTGAAGCTTTCTTT. The chain has TRBV18 and TRBJ1-1; no reliable D call. Germline V gene sequence: CDR1 KGHSH, CDR2 LQKENI. V was pared by 1 base and J by 2 bases, with 8 bases between. This CDR3 spans 14 amino acids. Combining the CDR3 with reference TRBV18 and TRBJ1-1 gives the whole variable domain NAGVMQNPRHLVRRRGQEARLRCSPMKGHSHVYWYRQLPEEGLKFMVYLQKENIIDESGMPKERFSAEFPKEGPSILRIQQVVRGDSAAYFCASSPLHANTEAFFGQGTRLTVV.

This chain joins TRBV11-2 and TRBJ2-7, with D tentatively TRBD1 (6 bases). Germline CDR1 SGHAT, CDR2 FQNNGV. Trimming cost V 6 bases and J 4 bases, with 13 bases left between them. The CDR3 is made up of 13 amino acids. The CDR3 spells CASRRIRGYEQYF. The CDR3 DNA is TGTGCCAGCAGGAGAATTAGGGGGTACGAGCAGTACTTC.

This clonotype appeared once. The chain has TRBV14 and TRBJ2-1; 15 positions match TRBD2. Trimming cost V 4 bases and J 7 bases; bases outside gene matches: 11. Germline CDR1 is SGHDN and CDR2 is FVKESK. This CDR3 spans 18 amino acids. The CDR3 bases are TGTGCCAGCAGCCCACGGACTAGCGGGAGGGTGTTTAAGAATGAGCAGTTCTTC. The encoded protein is CASSPRTSGRVFKNEQFF.

V usage is TRBV20-1 and J usage is TRBJ2-3; 14 nucleotides align to TRBD2. J lost 5 bases, V lost 3 bases, and 10 bases had no gene match. CDR3 length: 17 residues. CDR1 and CDR2 from the germline V gene are DFQATT and SNEGSKA (reference sequence). The CDR3 DNA sequence: TGCAGTGCTAGTATTGTCAGGACTAGCGGGGGGAAAGATACGCAGTATTTT. Protein: CSASIVRTSGGKDTQYF.

The rearrangement links TRBV20-1 to TRBJ2-7, with 10 bases fitting TRBD1. Per germline, CDR1 DFQATT and CDR2 SNEGSKA (reference sequence). The CDR3 covers 14 residues. Unmatched junction bases numbered 7, after V lost 6 bases and J lost 2 bases. The CDR3: CSALGGTGAYEQYF. DNA of the CDR3: TGCAGTGCCCTGGGCGGGACAGGGGCCTACGAGCAGTACTTC.

This clonotype is a singleton in its sample. CDR3 nucleotides: TGCAGTGCTCGATTGGGTGGACACCCGAGCACAGATACGCAGTATTTT. Amino acid sequence: CSARLGGHPSTDTQYF. The chain combines TRBV20-1 with TRBJ2-3, with a possible D match to TRBD1 (5 bases). The V end lost 5 bases, the J end lost 0 bases, and 18 bases lay between the germline ends. The CDR3 loop spans 16 amino acids. Germline V gene lookup returns CDR1 DFQATT and CDR2 SNEGSKA (reference sequence).

The J gene is TRBJ1-1, the V gene TRBV2; TRBD1 might be the D (5 bases). This CDR3 is 15 amino acids long. Trimming left V 2 bases short and J 1 base short, with 11 bases between. CDR1 is SNHLY and CDR2 is FYNNEI in the germline V gene. The CDR3 is CASSEYGTANTEAFF. CDR3 sequence (DNA): TGTGCCAGCAGTGAATATGGGACCGCGAACACTGAAGCTTTCTTT.

The chain is built from TRBV20-1 and TRBJ2-1; D is uncertain. The germline V gene has CDR1 DFQATT and CDR2 SNEGSKA (reference sequence). V lost 7 bases and J 4 bases, leaving 14 bases between the germline ends. The CDR3 is 13 residues long. The DNA for the CDR3 is TGCAGTGGAGCGCCAGGTCCTTACAATGAGCAGTTCTTC. Translation: CSGAPGPYNEQFF.

This clonotype was recorded a few times. This chain's CDR3 is CASSLTGDGSQHF. CDR3 bases: TGTGCCAGCAGCTTAACGGGGGACGGATCCCAGCATTTT. This rearrangement joins TRBV27 to TRBJ1-5, with D possibly TRBD1 on 5 matching bases. Trimming pared 6 bases from V and 11 bases from J, leaving 17 bases between. CDR1 MNHEY and CDR2 SMNVEV come from the germline V gene (reference sequence). CDR3 size: 13 residues.

This clonotype was counted between two and nine times. The chain links TRBV6-1 to TRBJ1-1; D remains unclear. The CDR3 spans 17 residues. With 10 bases removed from V and 0 bases from J, the gap between germline ends came to 24 bases. CDR1 is MNHNS and CDR2 is SASEGT in the germline V gene. This chain's CDR3 is CAMLEPPSRDMNTEAFF. The CDR3 coding sequence is TGTGCCATGCTCGAACCCCCCAGCCGGGATATGAACACTGAAGCTTTCTTT.

The chain combines TRBV4-2 with TRBJ2-7, with 7 bases aligning to TRBD1. The CDR3 runs to 18 residues. In germline, CDR1 is LGHNA, CDR2 YNFKEQ. Unmatched junction bases numbered 17, after V lost 3 bases and J lost 3 bases. In nucleotides, the CDR3 is TGTGCCAGCAGCCACCGGGACAGTGAACGAGGGGCCAACTACGAGCAGTACTTC. Translating gives CASSHRDSERGANYEQYF.

This clonotype has only a few counts. J is TRBJ2-3 and V is TRBV5-4; 11 positions match TRBD2. V lost 4 bases and J lost 3; bases outside the gene matches: 4. This CDR3 region has 15 residues. The germline gives CDR1 SGHNT, CDR2 YYREEE (reference sequence). CDR3 sequence: CASSPTSGATDTQYF. For the CDR3, the DNA is TGTGCCAGCAGCCCGACTAGCGGGGCAACAGATACGCAGTATTTT.

This clonotype was observed a handful of times. V usage is TRBV10-3 and J usage is TRBJ2-5, with TRBD1 identical over 12 bases. Germline V gene data show CDR1 as ENHRY and CDR2 as SYGVKD. The CDR3 runs to 15 residues. The ends lost 5 bases at V and 5 bases at J; junction bases unmatched: 6. The CDR3 nucleotides read TGTGCCATCAGTATGGGACAGGGGGCCCTTGAGACCCAGTACTTC. Translation: CAISMGQGALETQYF.

This clonotype was detected only a few times. The chain couples TRBV21-1 to TRBJ1-6; whether TRBD1, the table's D call, matches the DNA was not checked. TRBV21-1 is reported as a pseudogene. This CDR3 has 16 amino acids. In nucleotides, the CDR3 is TGTGCCAGCAGCATGCCGGGACAGGGGTTGAATTCACCCCTCCACTTT. Amino acids: CASSMPGQGLNSPLHF.